These T cell receptor beta chains were read from a single sample in a study of PD-1 blockade in classical Hodgkin lymphoma. The assay was immunoSEQ multiplex PCR, and TCRdb's table has in-frame clones only and misses some. Of 27,000 or so clones listed, over 60% are singletons. Sample: CD4+ T cells from blood, taken at baseline. The receptors were gathered from a human donor with classical Hodgkin lymphoma. The CDR3 runs from the conserved cysteine through the conserved F or W. A D gene is named only where the DNA matches it firmly. Some rows have no size entry. The others give once, few or many, or a class for an expanded clone.

clone size,D gene,J gene,V gene,CDR3 protein,CDR3 DNA
few,TRBD2,TRBJ2-5,TRBV7-2,CASSWTSGQQTQYF,TGTGCCAGCAGCTGGACTAGCGGGCAACAGACCCAGTACTTC
.,TRBD1,TRBJ2-3,TRBV29-1,CSVDSGTVTDTQYF,TGCAGCGTTGACTCCGGGACAGTCACAGATACGCAGTATTTT
.,.,TRBJ2-7,TRBV7-9,CASSLSARDYEQYF,TGTGCCAGCAGCTTATCGGCCAGGGACTACGAGCAGTACTTC
.,.,TRBJ1-1,TRBV20-1,CSARDTGRAFF,TGCAGTGCTAGAGATACCGGGAGAGCTTTCTTT
few,.,TRBJ2-7,TRBV7-9,CASSLADEQYF,TGTGCCAGCAGCTTAGCGGACGAGCAGTACTTC
few,.,TRBJ2-2,TRBV10-1,CASSAVSGNTGELFF,TGCGCCAGCAGTGCTGTCTCGGGGAACACCGGGGAGCTGTTTTTT
.,.,TRBJ1-5,TRBV19,CASSIDRVGSYSNQPQHF,TGTGCCAGTAGTATAGACCGTGTTGGCTCTTATAGCAATCAGCCCCAGCATTTT
.,TRBD1,TRBJ1-5,TRBV27,CASRDRGLSNQPQHF,TGTGCCAGCAGGGACAGGGGGCTTTCCAATCAGCCCCAGCATTTT
.,.,TRBJ2-1,TRBV18,CASSPSSGRTNEQFF,TGTGCCAGCTCACCATCGTCAGGTAGAACCAATGAGCAGTTCTTC
.,.,TRBJ2-7,TRBV9,CASSVQGTGGEQYF,TGTGCCAGCAGCGTACAGGGAACCGGCGGCGAGCAGTACTTC
.,.,TRBJ2-1,TRBV5-1,CASSFGTTRNEQFF,TGCGCCAGCAGCTTTGGGACAACCCGCAATGAGCAGTTCTTC
.,.,TRBJ1-6,TRBV11-2,CASSPLSISPLHF,TGTGCCAGCAGCCCCCTATCGATTTCACCCCTCCACTTT
.,.,TRBJ2-3,TRBV28,CASTLDRRGTDTQYF,TGTGCCAGCACCTTAGACAGACGGGGCACAGATACGCAGTATTTT
few,.,TRBJ1-2,TRBV6-1,CASSKGGFGYTF,TGTGCCAGCAGCAAAGGAGGGTTTGGCTACACCTTC
.,.,TRBJ2-5,TRBV2,CASSARGAFEETQYF,TGTGCCAGCAGTGCTCGCGGGGCGTTCGAAGAGACCCAGTACTTC
few,.,TRBJ1-4,TRBV5-4,CASSLGDEKLFF,TGTGCCAGCAGCTTGGGCGATGAAAAACTGTTTTTT
.,.,TRBJ1-6,TRBV7-9,CASSLGSGTTSYNSPLHF,TGTGCCAGCAGCTTAGGATCCGGGACCACCTCCTATAATTCACCCCTCCACTTT
few,.,TRBJ1-2,TRBV2,CASTLRGEVSYGYTF,TGTGCCAGCACCCTACGGGGAGAGGTTTCATATGGCTACACCTTC
few,.,TRBJ1-5,TRBV7-3,CASSLRVLGQPQHF,TGTGCCAGCAGCTTAAGGGTTCTGGGTCAGCCCCAGCATTTT
once,.,TRBJ1-2,TRBV6-5,CASSQGYYGYTF,TGTGCCAGCAGCCAGGGGTACTATGGCTACACCTTC
.,TRBD1,TRBJ2-2,TRBV19,CASITLQGTGELFF,TGTGCCAGTATAACATTACAGGGGACCGGGGAGCTGTTTTTT
.,.,TRBJ1-3,TRBV7-8,CASSLNWRSSGNTIYF,TGTGCCAGCAGCTTGAATTGGAGATCCTCTGGAAACACCATATATTTT
.,TRBD1,TRBJ1-4,TRBV6-5,CASGRGTGIREKLFF,TGTGCCAGCGGACGAGGGACAGGGATTCGCGAAAAACTGTTTTTT
once,.,TRBJ2-7,TRBV18,CASSPGRDRYEQYF,TGTGCCAGCTCACCGGGCAGGGACCGGTACGAGCAGTACTTC
.,.,TRBJ2-7,TRBV30,CATRGGHEQYF,TGTGCCACGAGGGGGGGACACGAGCAGTACTTC
medium-sized,TRBD1,TRBJ1-1,TRBV2,CASSRDRENTEAFF,TGTGCCAGCAGTCGGGACAGGGAAAACACTGAAGCTTTCTTT
once,TRBD1,TRBJ2-7,TRBV2,CASRDLTGMHEQYF,TGTGCCAGCCGGGATCTGACAGGGATGCACGAGCAGTACTTC
.,TRBD1,TRBJ2-7,TRBV19,CASSKTGGWEQYF,TGTGCCAGTAGCAAGACAGGGGGTTGGGAGCAGTACTTC
.,TRBD1,TRBJ1-4,TRBV30,CAWLQGAKEKLFF,TGTGCCTGGCTACAGGGGGCGAAGGAAAAACTGTTTTTT
.,TRBD1,TRBJ1-5,TRBV7-2,CASSDRTGQKNQPQHF,TGTGCCAGCAGCGACAGGACAGGGCAAAAAAATCAGCCCCAGCATTTT
.,.,TRBJ1-2,TRBV11-2,CASSLAMYRTDNYGYTF,TGTGCCAGCAGCTTAGCGATGTATCGGACAGATAACTATGGCTACACCTTC
.,TRBD1,TRBJ1-2,TRBV2,CASSERTGGARGYTF,TGTGCCAGCAGTGAAAGGACAGGGGGCGCTCGGGGCTACACCTTC
.,TRBD1,TRBJ1-2,TRBV19,CASKTGAGGYTF,TGTGCCAGCAAGACAGGGGCGGGTGGCTACACCTTC
few,.,TRBJ1-1,TRBV6-5,CASSNRRTEAFF,TGTGCCAGCAGTAACAGGCGAACTGAAGCTTTCTTT
few,.,TRBJ1-1,TRBV19,CASSKGLLTEAFF,TGTGCCAGTAGTAAGGGGCTGCTCACTGAAGCTTTCTTT
.,TRBD1,TRBJ1-5,TRBV6-5,CASSFSAGGQPQHF,TGTGCCAGCAGTTTTTCCGCAGGGGGGCAGCCCCAGCATTTT
.,TRBD1,TRBJ1-1,TRBV7-6,CASSSFDRGQTEAFF,TGTGCCAGCAGCTCGTTCGACAGGGGTCAAACTGAAGCTTTCTTT
.,.,TRBJ2-7,TRBV6-6,CASKRGAYEQYF,TGTGCCAGTAAACGGGGCGCCTACGAGCAGTACTTC
once,TRBD2,TRBJ2-3,TRBV7-2,CASSYPSGSDTQYF,TGTGCCAGCAGCTACCCTAGCGGGTCGGATACGCAGTATTTT
few,.,TRBJ2-7,TRBV10-2,CASSESTLEQYF,TGCGCCAGCAGTGAGTCGACCCTCGAGCAGTACTTC
.,.,TRBJ1-2,TRBV11-2,CASRQLRGQGTNYGYTF,TGTGCCAGCAGACAACTCCGGGGGCAGGGCACTAACTATGGCTACACCTTC
.,.,TRBJ2-3,TRBV7-9,CASRGRGETDTQYF,TGTGCCAGCCGAGGCAGGGGTGAAACAGATACGCAGTATTTT
.,TRBD1,TRBJ1-6,TRBV30,CAWKIRGQGLGVHNSPLHF,TGTGCCTGGAAAATTAGGGGACAGGGGCTAGGCGTCCATAATTCACCCCTCCACTTT
.,.,TRBJ2-3,TRBV19,CASSIGGPGTDTQYF,TGTGCCAGTAGTATAGGGGGGCCCGGCACAGATACGCAGTATTTT
.,.,TRBJ2-3,TRBV10-3,CAISGGLPNPSTDTQYF,TGTGCCATCAGTGGCGGACTACCAAATCCTAGCACAGATACGCAGTATTTT
.,.,TRBJ1-4,TRBV19,CASRRGANEKLFF,TGTGCCAGCCGACGGGGGGCTAATGAAAAACTGTTTTTT
.,TRBD2,TRBJ2-1,TRBV11-2,CATSIGQAGVNEQFF,TGTGCCACTAGCATTGGCCAAGCGGGGGTTAATGAGCAGTTCTTC
once,.,TRBJ1-1,TRBV7-8,CASSLGGAGNTEAFF,TGTGCCAGCAGCTTGGGGGGGGCGGGAAACACTGAAGCTTTCTTT
.,.,TRBJ2-5,TRBV7-6,CASSLEGRGGQETQYF,TGTGCCAGCAGCTTAGAAGGGAGAGGGGGGCAAGAGACCCAGTACTTC
.,.,TRBJ1-5,TRBV28,CASTPSGGGMSNQPQHF,TGTGCCAGCACCCCCTCCGGGGGGGGCATGTCAAATCAGCCCCAGCATTTT
.,.,TRBJ2-5,TRBV6-1,CASRGRETQYF,TGTGCCAGCAGGGGTCGGGAGACCCAGTACTTC
.,.,TRBJ2-3,TRBV19,CASSGKTGRGPTDTQYF,TGTGCCAGTAGTGGTAAAACAGGGAGGGGACCCACAGATACGCAGTATTTT
few,TRBD1,TRBJ1-1,TRBV29-1,CSVGQGNTEAFF,TGCAGCGTTGGACAGGGGAACACTGAAGCTTTCTTT
.,.,TRBJ1-2,TRBV9,CASSPQTSLNYGYTF,TGTGCCAGCAGCCCCCAGACAAGCCTTAACTATGGCTACACCTTC
once,.,TRBJ2-2,TRBV5-1,CASSLAGYHTGELFF,TGCGCCAGCAGCTTGGCCGGTTATCACACCGGGGAGCTGTTTTTT